This T cell receptor (beta chain) is from a study of shared clonotypes between healthy human individuals. The CDR3 totals 15 residues. CDR1 and CDR2 from the germline V gene are SNHLY and FYNNEI. Trimming took off 2 bases at V and 0 bases at J, with 8 bases between the two ends. Here immunoSEQ multiplex PCR was the method, and the copy in TCRdb shows in-frame clones only, minus some. Of 2 million to 2.5 million clones in the sample, less than 95% were seen once. The TCR originated in a man between 18 and 35 years old in good health. Some clones in this sample may be carry-over from other donors' samples. The chain recombines TRBV2 with TRBJ1-3; D is unresolved. Sequences were obtained from naive CD4+ T cells from PBMCs. Subset reported: CD45RA+ positively selected. CDR3 protein: CASSETLRSGNTIYF. The CDR3 coding sequence is TGTGCCAGCAGTGAAACCCTCCGCTCTGGAAACACCATATATTTT.